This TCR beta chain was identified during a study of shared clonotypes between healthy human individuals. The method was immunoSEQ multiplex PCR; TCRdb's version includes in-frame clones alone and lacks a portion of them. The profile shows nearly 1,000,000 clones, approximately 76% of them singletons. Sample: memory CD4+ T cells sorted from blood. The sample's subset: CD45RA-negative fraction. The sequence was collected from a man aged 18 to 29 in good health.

For the CDR3, the DNA is TGCGCCAGCAGCCTGACTAGCGGGGGAAAGGGTGAGCAGTTCTTC. Protein: CASSLTSGGKGEQFF. This sequence joins TRBV5-1 and TRBJ2-1; 12 bases match TRBD2. The CDR3 totals 15 residues. Looked up from germline, CDR1 is SGHRS and CDR2 is YFSETQ. The ends lost 4 bases at V and 9 bases at J; junction bases unmatched: 8.